This is a list of T cell receptor beta chains from one sample in a study of blood T cell repertoires in COVID-19. Clones were sequenced by immunoSEQ multiplex PCR, and TCRdb holds only the in-frame ones, with some missing. The sample records fewer than 200,000 clones, 80% to 90% being singletons. Sequenced sample: peripheral blood. Every receptor here comes from a man aged 50 to 59 with active or convalescent COVID-19. CDR3s include the opening cysteine and the closing phenylalanine or tryptophan. Each record gives: D gene, J gene, clone size, V gene, CDR3 length, CDR3 protein, CDR3 DNA. A D gene is named only where the DNA matches it firmly. The size field is filled for only some rows; it gives once, few, many or a size class.

D gene: -; J gene: TRBJ2-7; clone size: -; V gene: TRBV10-2; CDR3 length: 12; CDR3 protein: CASSQIGYRENF; CDR3 DNA: TGCGCCAGCAGCCAGATAGGTTACAGGGAAAACTTC
D gene: -; J gene: TRBJ2-5; clone size: -; V gene: TRBV28; CDR3 length: 14; CDR3 protein: CASSKTGDWETQYF; CDR3 DNA: TGTGCCAGCAGCAAAACGGGGGATTGGGAGACCCAGTACTTC
D gene: TRBD1; J gene: TRBJ1-4; clone size: -; V gene: TRBV5-1; CDR3 length: 16; CDR3 protein: CASSLMGQARNEKLFF; CDR3 DNA: TGCGCCAGCAGCTTGATGGGACAGGCCCGTAATGAAAAACTGTTTTTT
D gene: -; J gene: TRBJ2-5; clone size: -; V gene: TRBV4-1; CDR3 length: 15; CDR3 protein: CASSRTGDLQETQYF; CDR3 DNA: TGCGCCAGCAGCCGAACAGGGGACTTACAAGAGACCCAGTACTTC
D gene: -; J gene: TRBJ2-7; clone size: -; V gene: TRBV19; CDR3 length: 11; CDR3 protein: CASGDFYEQYF; CDR3 DNA: TGTGCCAGTGGGGACTTTTACGAGCAGTACTTC
D gene: -; J gene: TRBJ2-7; clone size: -; V gene: TRBV19; CDR3 length: 14; CDR3 protein: CASSIAGETYEQYF; CDR3 DNA: TGTGCCAGTAGTATAGCGGGAGAGACCTACGAGCAGTACTTC
D gene: TRBD2; J gene: TRBJ2-3; clone size: -; V gene: TRBV5-4; CDR3 length: 18; CDR3 protein: CASSWRTSGRQSTDTQYF; CDR3 DNA: TGTGCCAGCAGCTGGAGGACTAGCGGCCGCCAGAGCACAGATACGCAGTATTTT
D gene: -; J gene: TRBJ2-1; clone size: -; V gene: TRBV5-1; CDR3 length: 15; CDR3 protein: CASTPSEASSNEQFF; CDR3 DNA: TGCGCCAGCACCCCGAGCGAGGCCTCGTCCAATGAGCAGTTCTTC
D gene: TRBD2; J gene: TRBJ2-3; clone size: -; V gene: TRBV14; CDR3 length: 16; CDR3 protein: CASSQALADVTDTQYF; CDR3 DNA: TGTGCCAGCAGCCAAGCCCTAGCGGATGTCACAGATACGCAGTATTTT
D gene: TRBD1; J gene: TRBJ1-1; clone size: few; V gene: TRBV6-5; CDR3 length: 13; CDR3 protein: CASRDGQGARAFF; CDR3 DNA: TGTGCCAGCAGAGACGGACAGGGGGCGCGGGCTTTCTTT
D gene: -; J gene: TRBJ1-2; clone size: -; V gene: TRBV10-1; CDR3 length: 13; CDR3 protein: CASSESAGNGYTF; CDR3 DNA: TGCGCCAGCAGTGAGTCGGCAGGGAATGGCTACACCTTC
D gene: TRBD1; J gene: TRBJ1-1; clone size: -; V gene: TRBV6-2/TRBV6-3; CDR3 length: 17; CDR3 protein: CASSYSLVRQGVPEAFF; CDR3 DNA: TGTGCCAGCAGTTACTCGCTAGTCCGACAGGGAGTCCCTGAAGCTTTCTTT
D gene: TRBD1; J gene: TRBJ1-2; clone size: -; V gene: TRBV29-1; CDR3 length: 15; CDR3 protein: CSVEAQGRGLGGYTF; CDR3 DNA: TGCAGCGTTGAGGCCCAGGGAAGGGGGCTAGGAGGCTACACCTTC
D gene: -; J gene: TRBJ1-2; clone size: few; V gene: TRBV5-1; CDR3 length: 15; CDR3 protein: CASSLVQALDYGYTF; CDR3 DNA: TGCGCCAGCAGCTTGGTTCAGGCTCTGGACTATGGCTACACCTTC
D gene: -; J gene: TRBJ2-4; clone size: -; V gene: TRBV7-6; CDR3 length: 13; CDR3 protein: CASSLGAANIQYF; CDR3 DNA: TGTGCCAGCAGCTTAGGGGCAGCCAACATTCAGTACTTC
D gene: -; J gene: TRBJ2-2; clone size: -; V gene: TRBV18; CDR3 length: 15; CDR3 protein: CASSPRQQSAGELFF; CDR3 DNA: TGTGCCAGCTCACCACGACAGCAATCGGCCGGGGAGCTGTTTTTT
D gene: -; J gene: TRBJ1-6; clone size: -; V gene: TRBV5-1; CDR3 length: 16; CDR3 protein: CASSPLGGQGSSPLHF; CDR3 DNA: TGCGCCAGCAGCCCATTGGGAGGGCAGGGAAGTTCACCCCTCCACTTT
D gene: TRBD1; J gene: TRBJ1-1; clone size: few; V gene: TRBV24-1; CDR3 length: 14; CDR3 protein: CATSEGTGTREAFF; CDR3 DNA: TGTGCCACCAGTGAGGGGACAGGGACCCGTGAAGCTTTCTTT
D gene: -; J gene: TRBJ2-1; clone size: -; V gene: TRBV3-1/TRBV3-2; CDR3 length: 15; CDR3 protein: CASSQAGVSYNEQFF; CDR3 DNA: TGTGCCAGCAGCCAAGCGGGAGTGTCCTACAATGAGCAGTTCTTC
D gene: -; J gene: TRBJ1-1; clone size: -; V gene: TRBV19; CDR3 length: 13; CDR3 protein: CASRTRGNTEAFF; CDR3 DNA: TGTGCCAGTAGAACCAGGGGGAACACTGAAGCTTTCTTT
D gene: -; J gene: TRBJ2-2; clone size: -; V gene: TRBV6-5; CDR3 length: 14; CDR3 protein: CASKPPAGTGELFF; CDR3 DNA: TGTGCCAGCAAGCCCCCCGCGGGCACCGGGGAGCTGTTTTTT
D gene: -; J gene: TRBJ1-5; clone size: few; V gene: TRBV21-1; CDR3 length: 15; CDR3 protein: CASSKEPRSNQPQHF; CDR3 DNA: TGTGCCAGCAGCAAAGAACCCCGGAGCAATCAGCCCCAGCATTTT